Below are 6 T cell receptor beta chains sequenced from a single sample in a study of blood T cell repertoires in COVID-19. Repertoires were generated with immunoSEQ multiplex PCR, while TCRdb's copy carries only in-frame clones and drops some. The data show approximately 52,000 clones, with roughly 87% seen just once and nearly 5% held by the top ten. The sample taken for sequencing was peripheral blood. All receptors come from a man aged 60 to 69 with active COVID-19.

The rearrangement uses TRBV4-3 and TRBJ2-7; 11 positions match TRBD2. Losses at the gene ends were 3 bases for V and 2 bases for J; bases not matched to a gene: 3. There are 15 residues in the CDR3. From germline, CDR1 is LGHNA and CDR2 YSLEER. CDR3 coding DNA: TGCGCCAGCAGCCAGGGACTAGCGGAAACCTACGAGCAGTACTTC. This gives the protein CASSQGLAETYEQYF.

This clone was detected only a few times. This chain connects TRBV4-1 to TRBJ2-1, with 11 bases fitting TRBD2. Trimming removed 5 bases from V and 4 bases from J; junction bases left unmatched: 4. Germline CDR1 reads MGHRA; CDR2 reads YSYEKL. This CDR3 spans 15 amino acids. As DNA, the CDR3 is TGCGCCAGCAGCAAGGGACTAGCGGAATACAATGAGCAGTTCTTC. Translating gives CASSKGLAEYNEQFF.

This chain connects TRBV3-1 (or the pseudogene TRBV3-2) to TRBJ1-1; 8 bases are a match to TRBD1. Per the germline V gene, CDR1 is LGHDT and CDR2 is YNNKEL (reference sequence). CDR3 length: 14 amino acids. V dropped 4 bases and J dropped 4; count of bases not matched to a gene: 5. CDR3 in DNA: TGTGCCAGCAGCCCCCAGACAGGGGTCACTGAAGCTTTCTTT. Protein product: CASSPQTGVTEAFF.

CDR3 sequence (DNA): TGCGCCAGCAGCTTCTTAGCGGAGAGAAGCACAGATACGCAGTATTTT. Amino acids: CASSFLAERSTDTQYF. The rearrangement uses TRBV4-1 and TRBJ2-3; D may be TRBD2 (6 bases). The V gene lost 5 bases and the J gene lost 0 bases, with 15 bases spanning the gap. Per germline, CDR1 MGHRA and CDR2 YSYEKL. The length of the CDR3 is 16 residues.

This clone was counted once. CDR3 coding DNA: TGTGCCAGCAGCTTAACAGTGACTAGCGGGGGAGGGAGCTACGAGCAGTACTTC. Its protein is CASSLTVTSGGGSYEQYF. V and J are TRBV7-8 and TRBJ2-7, with 12 bases identical to TRBD2. CDR3 length: 18 amino acids. V shed 2 bases, J shed 3 bases, and the junction held 11 bases outside the gene matches. Per the germline V gene, CDR1 is SGHVS and CDR2 is FQNEAQ.

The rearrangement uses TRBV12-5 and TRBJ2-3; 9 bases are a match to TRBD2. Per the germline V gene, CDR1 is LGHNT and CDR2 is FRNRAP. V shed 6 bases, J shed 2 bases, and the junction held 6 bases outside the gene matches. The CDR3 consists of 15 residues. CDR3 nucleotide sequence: TGTGCTAGTGGCCGTAGACTAGCGGCCACAGATACGCAGTATTTT. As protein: CASGRRLAATDTQYF.